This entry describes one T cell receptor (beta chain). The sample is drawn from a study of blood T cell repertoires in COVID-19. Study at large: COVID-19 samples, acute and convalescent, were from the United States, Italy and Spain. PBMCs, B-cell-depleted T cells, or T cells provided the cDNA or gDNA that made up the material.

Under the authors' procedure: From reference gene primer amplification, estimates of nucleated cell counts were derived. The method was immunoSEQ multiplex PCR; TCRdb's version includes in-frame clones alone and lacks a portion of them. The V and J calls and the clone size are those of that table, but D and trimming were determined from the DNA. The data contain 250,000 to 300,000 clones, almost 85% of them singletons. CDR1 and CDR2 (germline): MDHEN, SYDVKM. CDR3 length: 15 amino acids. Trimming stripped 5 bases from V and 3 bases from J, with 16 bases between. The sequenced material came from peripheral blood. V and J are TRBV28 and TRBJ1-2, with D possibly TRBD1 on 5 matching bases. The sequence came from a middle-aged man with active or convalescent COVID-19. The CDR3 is CASSPGGVQYYGYTF. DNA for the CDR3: TGTGCCAGCAGTCCGGGGGGGGTGCAGTACTATGGCTACACCTTC.